The 3 T cell receptor beta chains listed next were all sequenced from one sample in a study of graft-versus-host responses after intestinal transplantation. TCRdb's table, derived via immunoSEQ multiplex PCR, lists solely in-frame clones and lacks some. The sample comprises fewer than 15,000 clones, around 67% of which are singletons, and 9% rests with the top ten. Processing of graft tissue released intraepithelial and lamina propria lymphocytes. The sequencing used ileum tissue, collected roughly 720 days after intestinal transplantation. Receptor source: a human patient who received an intestinal transplant, so some T cells may come from the graft donor.

Judged by abundance, this clone is medium-sized (0.01 to 0.1%). The chain is built from TRBV5-7 and TRBJ2-3, with D perhaps matching TRBD2 (7 bases). TRBV5-7 is classed as an ORF, of uncertain function. This CDR3 region has 17 residues. Trimming pared 1 base from V and 0 bases from J, leaving 15 bases between. The CDR3 coding sequence is TGTGCCAGCAGCTTGCATGTTGGGGGGGGCAGCACAGATACGCAGTATTTT. Translated, it gives CASSLHVGGGSTDTQYF.

This clone was picked up a small number of times. V usage is TRBV5-5 and J usage is TRBJ2-1, with a tentative D call TRBD1 (5 bases). This CDR3 region has 17 residues. In germline, CDR1 is SGHKS, CDR2 YYEKEE (reference sequence). V gave up 3 bases and J gave up 0 bases, with 16 bases separating them. CDR3 amino acids: CASSSPGSAASYNEQFF. CDR3 DNA: TGTGCCAGCAGCTCGCCAGGGTCAGCCGCCTCCTACAATGAGCAGTTCTTC.

This clone was detected only a few times. The chain carries TRBV6-6 and TRBJ1-2, with D maybe TRBD1 (5 bases). Germline CDR1 and CDR2: MNHNY and SVGAGI (reference sequence). Trimming took off 0 bases at V and 3 bases at J, with 11 bases between the two ends. The CDR3 runs to 15 residues. The CDR3 coding sequence is TGTGCCAGCAGTTACTCGAGCGACAGCTACTATGGCTACACCTTC. It translates to CASSYSSDSYYGYTF.